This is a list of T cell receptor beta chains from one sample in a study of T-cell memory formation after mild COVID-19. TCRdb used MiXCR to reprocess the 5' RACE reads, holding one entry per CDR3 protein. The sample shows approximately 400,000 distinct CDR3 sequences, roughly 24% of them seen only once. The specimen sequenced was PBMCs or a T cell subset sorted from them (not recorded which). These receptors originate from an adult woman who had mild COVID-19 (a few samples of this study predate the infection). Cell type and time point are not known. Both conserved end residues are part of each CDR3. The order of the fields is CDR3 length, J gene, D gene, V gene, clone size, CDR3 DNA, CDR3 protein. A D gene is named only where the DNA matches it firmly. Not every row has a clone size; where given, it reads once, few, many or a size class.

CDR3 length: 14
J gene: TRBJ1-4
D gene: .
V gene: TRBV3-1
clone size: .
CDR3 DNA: TGTGCCAGCAGCCAAGAATCCCAAACGGCAAAACTGTTTTTT
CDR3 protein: CASSQESQTAKLFF

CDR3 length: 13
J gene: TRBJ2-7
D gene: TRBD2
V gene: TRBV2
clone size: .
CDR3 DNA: TGTGCCAGCAGGGGGACTAGGGGCCTGCAGCGTCCCTTC
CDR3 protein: CASRGTRGLQRPF

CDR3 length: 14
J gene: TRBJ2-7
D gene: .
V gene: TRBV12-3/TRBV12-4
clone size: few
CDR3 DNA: TGTGCCAGCAGTTTCGGCGCCAGGGGAAACGAGCAGTACTTC
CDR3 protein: CASSFGARGNEQYF

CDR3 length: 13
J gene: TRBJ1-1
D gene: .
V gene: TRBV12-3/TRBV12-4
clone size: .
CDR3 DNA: TGTGCCAGCAGTTCAGAGGTGGGAACTGAAGCTTTCTTT
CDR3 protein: CASSSEVGTEAFF

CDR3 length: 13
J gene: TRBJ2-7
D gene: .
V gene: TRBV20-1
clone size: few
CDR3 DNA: TGCAGTGCTAGAGGGGACCTCTCCTACGAGCAGTACTTC
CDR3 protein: CSARGDLSYEQYF

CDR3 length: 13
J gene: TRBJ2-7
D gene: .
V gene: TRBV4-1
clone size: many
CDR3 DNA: TGCGCCAGCAGCCAAGATGATCGATACGAGCAGTACTTC
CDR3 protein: CASSQDDRYEQYF

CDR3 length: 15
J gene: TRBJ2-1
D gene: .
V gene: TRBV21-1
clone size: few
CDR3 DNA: TGTGCCAGCAGCAACCGACAGGGGGCGCGGATTGAGCAGTTCTTC
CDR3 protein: CASSNRQGARIEQFF

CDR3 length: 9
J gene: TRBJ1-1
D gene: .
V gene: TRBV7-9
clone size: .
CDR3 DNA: TGTGCCAGCAGCGTCGAAGCTTTCTTT
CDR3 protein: CASSVEAFF

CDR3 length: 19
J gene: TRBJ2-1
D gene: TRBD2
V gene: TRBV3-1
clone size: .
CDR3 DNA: TGTGCCAGCAGCCATAGCGGGGGGCGCCTCTCAGGCTCCTACAATGAGCAGTTCTTC
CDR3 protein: CASSHSGGRLSGSYNEQFF

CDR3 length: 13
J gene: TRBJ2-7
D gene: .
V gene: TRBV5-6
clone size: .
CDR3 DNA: TGTGCCAGCAGCTTGAATTCGGGGGCCGAGCAGTACTTC
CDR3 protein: CASSLNSGAEQYF

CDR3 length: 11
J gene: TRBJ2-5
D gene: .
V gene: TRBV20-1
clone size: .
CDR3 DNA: TGCAGTGCTAGAGATGGGCCGATGGGGCACTTC
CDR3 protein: CSARDGPMGHF

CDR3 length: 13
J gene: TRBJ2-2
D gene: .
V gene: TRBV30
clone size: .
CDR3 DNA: TGTGCCTGGAGTGTAATGGGCACCGGGGAGCTGTTTTTT
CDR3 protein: CAWSVMGTGELFF

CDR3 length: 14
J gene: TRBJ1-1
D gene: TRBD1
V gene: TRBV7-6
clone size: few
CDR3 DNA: TGTGCCAGCAGCCCACGACAGGGTTACACTGAAGCTTTCTTT
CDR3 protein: CASSPRQGYTEAFF

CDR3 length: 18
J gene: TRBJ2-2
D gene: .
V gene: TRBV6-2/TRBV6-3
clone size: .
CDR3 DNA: TGTGCCAGCAGTTACACCCAGAAAATTCAGGCGCTTGAGGGGGAGCTGTTTTTT
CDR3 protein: CASSYTQKIQALEGELFF

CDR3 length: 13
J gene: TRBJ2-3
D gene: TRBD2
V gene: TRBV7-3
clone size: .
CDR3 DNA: TGTGCCAGCAGCACTATCGGGGGGGATACGCAGTATTTT
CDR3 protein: CASSTIGGDTQYF

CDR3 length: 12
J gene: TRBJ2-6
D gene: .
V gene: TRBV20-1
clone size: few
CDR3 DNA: TGCAGTGCTCATAGGACCCTCGGCGTCCTGACTTTC
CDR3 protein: CSAHRTLGVLTF

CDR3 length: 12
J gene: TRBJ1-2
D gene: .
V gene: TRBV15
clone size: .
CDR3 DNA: TGTGCCACCAGCAGACATGGCTATGGCTACACCTTC
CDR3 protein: CATSRHGYGYTF

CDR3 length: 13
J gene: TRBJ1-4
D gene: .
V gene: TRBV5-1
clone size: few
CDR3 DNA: TGCGCCAGCAGCTTAAGTGAGAATGAAAAACTGTTTTTT
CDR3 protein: CASSLSENEKLFF

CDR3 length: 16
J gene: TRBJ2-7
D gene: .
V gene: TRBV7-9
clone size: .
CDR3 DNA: TGTGCCAGCAGCTTAGGTTTGGGTCAGACCCACTACGAGCAGTACTTC
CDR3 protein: CASSLGLGQTHYEQYF

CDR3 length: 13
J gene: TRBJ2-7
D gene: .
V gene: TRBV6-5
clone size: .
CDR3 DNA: TGTGCCAGCAAGGAGGGGGGGTCCTACGAGCAGTACTTC
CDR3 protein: CASKEGGSYEQYF

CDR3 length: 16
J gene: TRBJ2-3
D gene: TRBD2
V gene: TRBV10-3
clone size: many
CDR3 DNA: TGTGCCATCAGTGTATCAAGCGGGAGGGCCACAGATACGCAGTATTTT
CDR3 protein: CAISVSSGRATDTQYF

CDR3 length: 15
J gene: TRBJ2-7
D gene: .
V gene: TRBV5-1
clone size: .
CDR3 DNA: TGCGCCAGCAGCTTAGACTCCAAGTTACAGCGCGAGCAGTACTTC
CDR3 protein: CASSLDSKLQREQYF

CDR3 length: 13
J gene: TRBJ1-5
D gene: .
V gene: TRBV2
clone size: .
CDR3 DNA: TGTGCCAGCAAAGGTCCGGACCGAGTGCCCCAGCATTTT
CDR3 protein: CASKGPDRVPQHF

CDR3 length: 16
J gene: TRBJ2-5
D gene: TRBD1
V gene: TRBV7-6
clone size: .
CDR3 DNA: TGTGCCAGCAGCCCAGCCTCGGGACAGGGGAAGACGACCCAGTACTTC
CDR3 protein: CASSPASGQGKTTQYF

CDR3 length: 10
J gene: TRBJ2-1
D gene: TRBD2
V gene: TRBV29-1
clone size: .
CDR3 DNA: TGCAGCACGACTAGCGGGGAGCAGTTCTTC
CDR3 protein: CSTTSGEQFF

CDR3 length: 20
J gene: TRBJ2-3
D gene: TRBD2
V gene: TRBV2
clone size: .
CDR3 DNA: TGTGCCAGCAGTGAAGCTTCCCACGGACTAGCGGGGCCCAACACAGATACGCAGTATTTT
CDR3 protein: CASSEASHGLAGPNTDTQYF

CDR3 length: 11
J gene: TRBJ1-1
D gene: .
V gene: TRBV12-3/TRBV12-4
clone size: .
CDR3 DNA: TGTGCCAGCAGCCAAGGGCCCGGGGCTTTCTTT
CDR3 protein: CASSQGPGAFF

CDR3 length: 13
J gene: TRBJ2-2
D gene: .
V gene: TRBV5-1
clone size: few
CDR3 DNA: TGCGCCAGCAGCCAGGGACCCACCGGGGAGCTGTTTTTT
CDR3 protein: CASSQGPTGELFF

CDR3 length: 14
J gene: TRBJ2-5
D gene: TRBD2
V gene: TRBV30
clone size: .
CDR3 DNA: TGTGCCTGGAGCTCCGGGACTAGTAGGCAGACCCAGTACTTC
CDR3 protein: CAWSSGTSRQTQYF

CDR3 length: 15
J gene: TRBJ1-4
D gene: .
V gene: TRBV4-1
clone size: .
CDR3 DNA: TGCGCCAGCAGCCAATCCTTAGCAACTAATGAAAAACTGTTTTTT
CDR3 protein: CASSQSLATNEKLFF

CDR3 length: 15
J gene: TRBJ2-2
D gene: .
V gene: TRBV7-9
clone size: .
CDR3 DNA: TGTGCCAGCAGCCCACCGGCAGGGTACACCGGGGAGCTGTTTTTT
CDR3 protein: CASSPPAGYTGELFF